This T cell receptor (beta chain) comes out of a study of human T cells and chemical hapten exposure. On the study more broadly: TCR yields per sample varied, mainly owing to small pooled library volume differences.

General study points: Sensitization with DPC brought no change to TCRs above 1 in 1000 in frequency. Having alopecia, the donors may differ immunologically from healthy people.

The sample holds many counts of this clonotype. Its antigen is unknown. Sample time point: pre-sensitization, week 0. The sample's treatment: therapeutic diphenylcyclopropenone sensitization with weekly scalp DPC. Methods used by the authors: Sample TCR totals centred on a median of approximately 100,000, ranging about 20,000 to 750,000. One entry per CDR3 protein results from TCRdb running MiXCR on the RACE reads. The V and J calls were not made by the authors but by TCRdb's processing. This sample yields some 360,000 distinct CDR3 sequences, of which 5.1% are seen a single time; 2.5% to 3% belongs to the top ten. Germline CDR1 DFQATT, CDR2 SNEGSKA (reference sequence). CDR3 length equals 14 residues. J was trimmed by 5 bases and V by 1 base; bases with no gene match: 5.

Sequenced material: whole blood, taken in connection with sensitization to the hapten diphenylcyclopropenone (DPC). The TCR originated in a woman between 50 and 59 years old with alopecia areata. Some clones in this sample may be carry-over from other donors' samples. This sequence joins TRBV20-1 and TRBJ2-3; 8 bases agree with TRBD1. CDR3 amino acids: CSARGQGAVDTQYF. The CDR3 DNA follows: TGCAGTGCTAGAGGGCAGGGGGCCGTAGATACGCAGTATTTT.